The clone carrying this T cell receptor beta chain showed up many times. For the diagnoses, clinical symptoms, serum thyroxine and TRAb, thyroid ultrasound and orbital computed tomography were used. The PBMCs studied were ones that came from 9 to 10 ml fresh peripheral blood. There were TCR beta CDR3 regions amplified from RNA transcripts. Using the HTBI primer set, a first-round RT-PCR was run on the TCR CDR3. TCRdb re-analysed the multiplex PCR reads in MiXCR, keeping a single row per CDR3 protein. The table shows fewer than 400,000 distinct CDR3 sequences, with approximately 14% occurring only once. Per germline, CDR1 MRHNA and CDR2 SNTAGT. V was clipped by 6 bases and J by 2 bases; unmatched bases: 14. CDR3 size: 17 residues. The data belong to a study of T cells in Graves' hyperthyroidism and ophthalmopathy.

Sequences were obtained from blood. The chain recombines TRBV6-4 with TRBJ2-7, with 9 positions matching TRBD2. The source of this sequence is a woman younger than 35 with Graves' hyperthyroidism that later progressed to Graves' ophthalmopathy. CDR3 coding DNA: TGTGCCAGCAGATCCAGCACAGCGGGAGGCACAACCTACGAGCAGTACTTC. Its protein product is CASRSSTAGGTTYEQYF.